A single sample is the source of the 7 T cell receptor beta chains below, sequenced in a study of beta chain features in type 1 diabetes. Study-level points and caveats: Moderately but significantly shorter TCRB CDR3s were found in Type 1 diabetes patients in all four CD4+ subsets.

Expressed TCRB transcripts were sequenced because the isolated RNA had all been reverse transcribed beforehand. Clones were sequenced by immunoSEQ multiplex PCR, and TCRdb holds only the in-frame ones, with some missing. The sample records hundreds of thousands of clones, 10% to 15% being singletons. Antigen specificity for these receptors is unknown. Sequenced sample: naive CD4+ T cells from blood. These receptors originate from a young man with type 1 diabetes.

This clone was picked up a small number of times. The CDR3 sequence is CASSPLDGIYEQYF. In DNA, the CDR3 is TGTGCCAGCTCACCACTGGACGGTATCTACGAGCAGTACTTC. This chain links TRBV18 with TRBJ2-7, with no clear D. CDR1 is KGHSH, CDR2 LQKENI, per germline. The CDR3 consists of 14 residues. Trimming removed 1 base from V and 3 bases from J, with 10 bases in between.

This clone has just a few counts. The chain has TRBV7-8 and TRBJ2-2; D is uncertain. The CDR3 contains 12 residues. Germline CDR1 SGHVS, CDR2 FQNEAQ. The V end was cut by 2 bases, the J end by 6 bases, with 4 bases between. This CDR3 reads CASSLRPGELFF. The CDR3 DNA reads as TGTGCCAGCAGCTTACGGCCCGGGGAGCTGTTTTTT.

For this clone: Distinct nucleotide sequences in the sample also encode this CDR3. The V call is TRBV7-3, the J call TRBJ1-1, with D unclear. Germline CDR1 and CDR2: SGHTA and FQGTGA. Trimming stripped 4 bases from V and 0 bases from J, with 6 bases between. This CDR3 spans 13 amino acids. The CDR3: CASSSQMNTEAFF. Written as DNA, the CDR3 is TGTGCCAGCAGCTCCCAGATGAACACTGAAGCTTTCTTT.

This clone appeared a few times. Other DNA variants within this sample encode the same CDR3. J is TRBJ1-1 and V is TRBV30; D remains ambiguous. Germline V gene lookup returns CDR1 GTSNPN and CDR2 SVGIG (reference sequence). The length of the CDR3 is 12 residues. V was pared by 2 bases and J by 4 bases, with 8 bases between. The CDR3 protein is CAWSPWGTEAFF. CDR3 nucleotides: TGTGCCTGGAGTCCCTGGGGCACTGAAGCTTTCTTT.

This rearrangement joins TRBV7-2 to TRBJ2-5; D ambiguous. There are 11 residues in the CDR3. The germline V and J ends were trimmed by 8 bases and 5 bases, with 9 bases remaining between them. Germline V gene data show CDR1 as SGHTA and CDR2 as FQGNSA. The CDR3 sequence: CASGRWETQYF. The CDR3 coding sequence is TGTGCCAGCGGTCGTTGGGAGACCCAGTACTTC.

The J gene is TRBJ2-2, the V gene TRBV25-1; 11 bases are shared with TRBD1. This CDR3 is built from 16 residues. The J segment lost 4 bases and the V segment lost 4 bases, leaving 5 bases of the junction unmatched. Germline V gene lookup returns CDR1 MGHDK and CDR2 SYGVNS. The CDR3 is CASSVPGQGGTGELFF. The CDR3 DNA reads TGTGCCAGCAGTGTGCCGGGACAGGGGGGCACCGGGGAGCTGTTTTTT.

This clone occurred a few times. The gene calls are TRBV30 and TRBJ1-6, with 7 positions matching TRBD1. Germline-derived CDR1 and CDR2 are GTSNPN and SVGIG (reference sequence). This CDR3 has 16 residues. J gave up 0 bases and V 1 base, and 3 bases lay outside the gene matches. CDR3 in amino acids: CAWSADRSSYNSPLHF. CDR3 DNA sequence: TGTGCCTGGAGTGCGGACAGGAGCTCCTATAATTCACCCCTCCACTTT.